The 15 T cell receptor beta chains in this list originate from one sample, sequenced in a study of cytomegalovirus exposure and HLA in healthy donors. A multiplex PCR was run with 60 Vbeta primers and 13 Jbeta primers. Libraries were prepared by immunoSEQ multiplex PCR; TCRdb keeps only in-frame clonotypes and omits some of them. There are about 150,000 clones in the sample; 79% occur only once, and roughly 6% lies in the top ten. Sequenced: PBMCs. The receptors were sampled from a man between 50 and 59 years old in good health and CMV-seropositive.

This clone was counted a few times. The chain uses TRBV29-1 and TRBJ2-7; D might be TRBD1 (7 bases). CDR1 and CDR2 (germline): SQVTM, ANQGSEA. There are 14 residues in the CDR3. Trimming took off 3 bases at V and 3 bases at J, with 15 bases between the two ends. The DNA for the CDR3 is TGCAGCGTTGAGACAGGGCAGGAGGGCTACGAGCAGTACTTC. It yields the protein CSVETGQEGYEQYF.

The rearrangement uses TRBV2 and TRBJ2-7; no clear D gene. CDR3 length equals 15 residues. In germline, CDR1 is SNHLY, CDR2 FYNNEI. V was cut by 5 bases and J by 3 bases, with 17 bases left in between. CDR3: CASSTSRGIGYEQYF. CDR3 nucleotides: TGTGCCAGCAGTACTTCCAGAGGCATAGGCTACGAGCAGTACTTC.

V gene TRBV5-1 combines with J gene TRBJ1-4; the match to TRBD1 covers 7 bases. The CDR3 spans 15 residues. V shed 5 bases and J 0 bases; nucleotides not matched to a gene: 4. CDR1 is SGHRS and CDR2 is YFSETQ in the germline V gene. CDR3 sequence (DNA): TGCGCCAGCAGGCCCCAGGGGGCAACTAATGAAAAACTGTTTTTT. Translating it yields CASRPQGATNEKLFF. The full variable domain, with the rest looked up from reference TRBV5-1 and TRBJ1-4, is KAGVTQTPRYLIKTRGQQVTLSCSPISGHRSVSWYQQTPGQGLQFLFEYFSETQRNKGNFPGRFSGRQFSNSRSEMNVSTLELGDSALYLCASRPQGATNEKLFFGSGTQLSVL.

The chain uses TRBV6-1 and TRBJ2-1; 8 bases align to TRBD2. V trimming: 2 bases; J trimming: 7 bases; junction bases outside the gene matches: 7. This CDR3 has 15 amino acids. Germline V CDR1 and CDR2: MNHNS, SASEGT. The CDR3 DNA reads TGTGCCAGCAGTGAATTGAGCGGGAGTAAGAATGAGCAGTTCTTC. This sequence encodes CASSELSGSKNEQFF.

This chain joins TRBV16 and TRBJ2-1, with D possibly being TRBD2 (6 bases). The V end was cut by 0 bases, the J end by 10 bases, with 10 bases between. The CDR3 covers 13 residues. Looked up from germline, CDR1 is KGHSY and CDR2 is FQNENV. The CDR3, as DNA: TGTGCCAGCAGCCAATCGAGAGGGAGGGAGCAGTTCTTC. The encoded protein is CASSQSRGREQFF.

The chain couples TRBV29-1 to TRBJ1-2, with D unresolved. Trimming cost V 6 bases and J 8 bases, with 10 bases left between them. This CDR3 contains 10 residues. Germline lookup yields CDR1 SQVTM and CDR2 ANQGSEA. CDR3 loop: CSVGSGGYTF. For the CDR3, the DNA is TGCAGCGTGGGCTCAGGCGGCTACACCTTC.

The chain uses TRBV6-5 and TRBJ1-2, with 9 bases matching TRBD1. This CDR3 is 15 amino acids long. The V gene end was trimmed by 0 bases and the J gene end by 7 bases; junction bases not matched to a gene: 6. Germline V gives CDR1 MNHEY, CDR2 SVGAGI. As DNA, the CDR3 is TGTGCCAGCAGTTACTCAAAGGACAGGGGTACTGGCTACACCTTC. It specifies CASSYSKDRGTGYTF.

The V call is TRBV30, the J call TRBJ2-1, with D perhaps matching TRBD2 (7 bases). The CDR3 consists of 13 residues. Trimming pared 0 bases from V and 7 bases from J, leaving 10 bases between. Germline CDR1 GTSNPN, CDR2 SVGIG (reference sequence). The CDR3: CAWSVGGANEQFF. The CDR3 DNA reads TGTGCCTGGAGTGTAGGGGGGGCAAATGAGCAGTTCTTC.

The chain has TRBV18 and TRBJ2-3; TRBD1 is a possible D gene (7 bases). The CDR3 has 18 amino acids. V was trimmed by 3 bases and J by 0 bases, leaving 19 bases between them. Germline CDR1 is KGHSH and CDR2 is LQKENI. The chain's CDR3 is CASSPAGGLKASTDTQYF. For the CDR3, the DNA is TGTGCCAGCTCACCGGCAGGGGGACTGAAAGCTAGCACAGATACGCAGTATTTT.

This clone was counted a few times. The chain employs TRBV6-6 and TRBJ1-1; TRBD1 is a possible D gene (5 bases). CDR3 length: 13 amino acids. Trimming shortened V by 5 bases and J by 0 bases, and 7 bases separated the two germline ends. Germline lookup yields CDR1 MNHNY and CDR2 SVGAGI (reference sequence). This CDR3 reads CASSPGVNTEAFF. The DNA for the CDR3 is TGTGCCAGCAGTCCGGGGGTGAACACTGAAGCTTTCTTT.

The chain carries TRBV28 and TRBJ1-2; no definite D call. Trimming removed 2 bases at V and 8 bases at J, with 18 bases between. Germline V lookup: CDR1 MDHEN, CDR2 SYDVKM. CDR3 size: 15 residues. The CDR3 protein is CASSLMADTYGGYTF. Here the CDR3 DNA reads TGTGCCAGCAGTTTAATGGCAGACACCTATGGCGGCTACACCTTC.

The rearrangement joins TRBV5-5 to TRBJ2-7; D is unclear. Germline CDR1 SGHKS, CDR2 YYEKEE (reference sequence). There are 14 residues in the CDR3. V was shortened by 6 bases and J by 2 bases, with 15 bases between the two germline ends. The CDR3 DNA sequence: TGTGCCAGCACCACGTTTTTGGGCCCCTACGAGCAGTACTTC. Translating it yields CASTTFLGPYEQYF.

The chain is built from TRBV7-9 and TRBJ1-2; TRBD1 matches at 11 bases. Germline-derived CDR1 and CDR2 are SEHNR and FQNEAQ (reference sequence). The CDR3 contains 15 residues. With 5 bases clipped from V and 8 bases from J, the junction kept 10 bases outside the gene matches. The CDR3 coding sequence is TGTGCCAGCAGCCCCAGCTGGACAGGGGGCATGGGCTACACCTTC. Translating it yields CASSPSWTGGMGYTF.

This chain joins TRBV19 and TRBJ1-2, with unresolved D. The V gene's germline CDR1 is LNHDA and CDR2 SQIVND (reference sequence). V lost 6 bases to trimming and J lost 4 bases, with 21 bases between them. The CDR3 sequence is 16 residues long. CDR3 nucleotides: TGTGCCAGTAGAGATGGGCACACAAGCCGATCCTATGGCTACACCTTC. Encoded protein: CASRDGHTSRSYGYTF. The full variable domain, rest sourced from reference TRBV19 and TRBJ1-2, is DGGITQSPKYLFRKEGQNVTLSCEQNLNHDAMYWYRQDPGQGLRLIYYSQIVNDFQKGDIAEGYSVSREKKESFPLTVTSAQKNPTAFYLCASRDGHTSRSYGYTFGSGTRLTVV.

This chain links TRBV5-6 with TRBJ2-5; 8 nucleotides agree with TRBD2. The assigned J gene may be wrong: the sequence end matches TRBJ2-7 better. The germline V gene encodes CDR1 SGHDT and CDR2 YYEEEE. This CDR3 has 17 amino acids. The DNA for the CDR3 is TGTGCCAGCAGCTTGGCACTAGCGGAGTGGGGGAAATACGAGCAGTACTTC. The encoded protein is CASSLALAEWGKYEQYF.